In this sample, the clone carrying this TCR beta chain turned up a few times. Its target is not known. These data are taken from a study of post-analysis software for immune sequencing data. In the study overall: The courses of disease that were included comprised relapsing-remitting, secondary progressive and progressive-relapsing multiple sclerosis. Points from the study as a whole: TRBV5-6, TRBV5-1 and TRBV20-1 belonged to a set of roughly 5 TRBV segments that were more frequent in patients than controls. F measure clustering grouped samples strongly by preparation batch. Normalized Chao1 diversity was significantly reduced in patients versus controls.

The CDR3 runs 15 residues. Deletions cut 4 bases from V and 0 bases from J, with 12 bases between. The TCR beta cDNA libraries contained unique molecular identifiers. With roughly 0.95 to 11 million T cells as the source, 540,000 or so cDNA molecules resulted. TCRdb fed the PCR reads into MiXCR, producing one record per CDR3 protein. The sample carries over 150,000 distinct CDR3 sequences, 30% recorded once. The sequencing sample was made of blood. The sequence was obtained from a girl between 10 and 17 years old with multiple sclerosis. V usage is TRBV12-3 or TRBV12-4 and J usage is TRBJ1-1; D unresolved. This CDR3 reads CASSWTGTMNTEAFF. In DNA form, the CDR3 reads TGTGCCAGCAGTTGGACGGGTACAATGAACACTGAAGCTTTCTTT.